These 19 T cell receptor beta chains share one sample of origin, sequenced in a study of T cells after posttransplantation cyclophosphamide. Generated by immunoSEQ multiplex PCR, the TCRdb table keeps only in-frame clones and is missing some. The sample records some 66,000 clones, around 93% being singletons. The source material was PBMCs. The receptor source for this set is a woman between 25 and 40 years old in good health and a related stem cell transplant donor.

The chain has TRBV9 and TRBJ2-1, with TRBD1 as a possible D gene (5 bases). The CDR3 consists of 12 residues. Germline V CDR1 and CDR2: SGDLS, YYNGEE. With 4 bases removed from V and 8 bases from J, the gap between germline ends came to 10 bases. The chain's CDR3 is CASSFQGDEQFF. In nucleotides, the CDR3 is TGTGCCAGCAGCTTCCAGGGTGATGAGCAGTTCTTC.

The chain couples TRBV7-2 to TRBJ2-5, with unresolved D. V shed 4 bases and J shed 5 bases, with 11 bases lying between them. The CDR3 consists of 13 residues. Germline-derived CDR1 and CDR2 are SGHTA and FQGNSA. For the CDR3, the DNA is TGTGCCAGCAGCTGGACGGAGAGGGAGACCCAGTACTTC. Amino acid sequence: CASSWTERETQYF.

CDR3 in DNA: TGTGCCAGCAGCCAAGCGAGGACAGTCTATGGCTACACCTTC. This gives the protein CASSQARTVYGYTF. The chain carries TRBV4-2 and TRBJ1-2; tentatively, D is TRBD1 (6 bases). The germline V and J ends were trimmed by 1 base and 4 bases, with 10 bases remaining between them. There are 14 residues in the CDR3. Looked up from germline, CDR1 is LGHNA and CDR2 is YNFKEQ.

The CDR3 spells CASSKSLETGAPSSYNSPLHF. The DNA of the CDR3 is TGTGCCAGCAGCAAAAGCTTGGAGACAGGGGCCCCCAGCTCCTATAATTCACCCCTCCACTTT. V usage is TRBV21-1 and J usage is TRBJ1-6; the D call TRBD1 from the table was never checked on the DNA. TRBV21-1 is shown as a pseudogene. The CDR3 has 21 amino acids.

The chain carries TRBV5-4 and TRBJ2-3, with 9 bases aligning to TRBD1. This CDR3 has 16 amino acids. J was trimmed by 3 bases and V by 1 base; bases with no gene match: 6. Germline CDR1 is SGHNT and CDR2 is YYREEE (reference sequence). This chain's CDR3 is CASSLFGTGITDTQYF. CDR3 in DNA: TGTGCCAGCAGCTTGTTCGGGACAGGGATTACAGATACGCAGTATTTT.

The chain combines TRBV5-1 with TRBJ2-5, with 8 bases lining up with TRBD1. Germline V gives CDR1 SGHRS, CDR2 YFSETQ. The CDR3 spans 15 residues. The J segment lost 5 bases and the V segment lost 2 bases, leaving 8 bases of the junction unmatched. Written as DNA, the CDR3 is TGCGCCAGCAGCTTTGGTCAGGGGGCTAGGGAGACCCAGTACTTC. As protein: CASSFGQGARETQYF.

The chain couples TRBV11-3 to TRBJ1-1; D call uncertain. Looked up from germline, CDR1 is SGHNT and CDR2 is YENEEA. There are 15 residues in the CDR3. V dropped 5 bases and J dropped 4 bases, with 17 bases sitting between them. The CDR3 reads CASSDSAGGSTEAFF. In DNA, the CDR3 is TGTGCCAGCAGCGACTCCGCGGGAGGTTCCACTGAAGCTTTCTTT.

The chain's CDR3 is CASSEATGGNEKLFF. CDR3 coding DNA: TGTGCCAGCAGTGAAGCAACAGGGGGTAATGAAAAACTGTTTTTT. V usage is TRBV6-1 and J usage is TRBJ1-4; TRBD1 aligns across 8 bases. The CDR3 loop spans 15 amino acids. Trimming at V came to 0 bases and at J to 4 bases, leaving 1 base not matched to a gene. Germline values: CDR1 MNHNS, CDR2 SASEGT.

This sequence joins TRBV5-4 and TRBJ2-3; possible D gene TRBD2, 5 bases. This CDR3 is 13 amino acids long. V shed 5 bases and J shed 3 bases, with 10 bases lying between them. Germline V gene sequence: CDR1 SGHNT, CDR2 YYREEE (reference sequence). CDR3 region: CASSSPGTDTQYF. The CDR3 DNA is TGTGCCAGCAGTTCCCCGGGGACAGATACGCAGTATTTT.

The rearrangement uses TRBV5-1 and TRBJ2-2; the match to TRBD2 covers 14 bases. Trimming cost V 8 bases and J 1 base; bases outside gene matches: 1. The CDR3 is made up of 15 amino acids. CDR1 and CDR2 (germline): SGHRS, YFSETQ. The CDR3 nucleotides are TGCGCCAGTGGGACTAGCGGGGGGAACACCGGGGAGCTGTTTTTT. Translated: CASGTSGGNTGELFF.

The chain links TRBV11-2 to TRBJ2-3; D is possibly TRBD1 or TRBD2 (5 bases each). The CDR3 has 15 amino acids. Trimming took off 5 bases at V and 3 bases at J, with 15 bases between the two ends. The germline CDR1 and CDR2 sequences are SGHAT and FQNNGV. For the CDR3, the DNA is TGTGCCAGCAGCCCTATGGCGAGGGGAACAGATACGCAGTATTTT. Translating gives CASSPMARGTDTQYF.

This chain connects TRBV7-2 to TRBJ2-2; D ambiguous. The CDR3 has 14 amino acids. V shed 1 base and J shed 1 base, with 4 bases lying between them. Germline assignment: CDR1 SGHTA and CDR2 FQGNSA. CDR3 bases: TGTGCCAGCAGCTTAGAGTTGAACACCGGGGAGCTGTTTTTT. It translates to CASSLELNTGELFF.

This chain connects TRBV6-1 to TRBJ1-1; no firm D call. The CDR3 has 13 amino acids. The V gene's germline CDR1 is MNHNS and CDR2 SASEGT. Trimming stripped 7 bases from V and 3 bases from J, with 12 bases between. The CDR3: CASKSGVYTEAFF. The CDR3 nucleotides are TGTGCCAGCAAAAGCGGGGTTTACACTGAAGCTTTCTTT.

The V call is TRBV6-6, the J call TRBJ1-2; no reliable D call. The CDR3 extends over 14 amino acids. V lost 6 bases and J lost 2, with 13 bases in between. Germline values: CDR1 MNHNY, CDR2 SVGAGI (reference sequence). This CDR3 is CASSRAITNYGYTF. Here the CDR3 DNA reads TGTGCCAGCAGCAGAGCAATTACGAACTATGGCTACACCTTC.

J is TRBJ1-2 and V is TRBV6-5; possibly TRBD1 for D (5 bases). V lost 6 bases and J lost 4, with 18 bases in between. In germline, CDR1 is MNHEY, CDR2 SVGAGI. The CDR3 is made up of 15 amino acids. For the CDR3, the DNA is TGTGCCAGCAGGCCCCGGCAGGGCCGAGGCTATGGCTACACCTTC. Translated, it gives CASRPRQGRGYGYTF.

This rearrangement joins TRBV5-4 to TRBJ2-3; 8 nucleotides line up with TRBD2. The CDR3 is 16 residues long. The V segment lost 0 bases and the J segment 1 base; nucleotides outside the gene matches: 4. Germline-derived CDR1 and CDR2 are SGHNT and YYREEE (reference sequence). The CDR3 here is CASSLVAGGRTDTQYF. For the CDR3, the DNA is TGTGCCAGCAGCTTGGTGGCGGGGGGCCGCACAGATACGCAGTATTTT.

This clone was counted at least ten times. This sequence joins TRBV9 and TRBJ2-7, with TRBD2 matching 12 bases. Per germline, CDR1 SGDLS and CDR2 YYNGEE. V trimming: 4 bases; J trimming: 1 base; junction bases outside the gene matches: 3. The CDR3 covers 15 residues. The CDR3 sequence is CASSSGLAGSYEQYF. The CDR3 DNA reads TGTGCCAGCAGCTCGGGACTAGCGGGTTCCTACGAGCAGTACTTC. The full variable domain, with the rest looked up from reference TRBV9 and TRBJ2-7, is DSGVTQTPKHLITATGQRVTLRCSPRSGDLSVYWYQQSLDQGLQFLIQYYNGEERAKGNILERFSAQQFPDLHSELNLSSLELGDSALYFCASSSGLAGSYEQYFGPGTRLTVT.

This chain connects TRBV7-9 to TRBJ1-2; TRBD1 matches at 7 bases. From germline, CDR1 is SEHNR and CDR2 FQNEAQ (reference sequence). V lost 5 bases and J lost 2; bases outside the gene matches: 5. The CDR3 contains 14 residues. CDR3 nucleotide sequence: TGTGCCAGCAGCCAACGGACAGGAAACTATGGCTACACCTTC. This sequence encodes CASSQRTGNYGYTF.

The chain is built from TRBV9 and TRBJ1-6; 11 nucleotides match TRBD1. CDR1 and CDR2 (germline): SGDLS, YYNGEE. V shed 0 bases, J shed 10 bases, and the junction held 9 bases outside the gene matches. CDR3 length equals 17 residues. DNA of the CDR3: TGTGCCAGCAGCGTAGGTAGGGGGGGGACAGGGGGATCACCCCTCCACTTT. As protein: CASSVGRGGTGGSPLHF.